This T cell receptor delta chain was sequenced in a study of Vδ1+ human thymocytes. Whole-study findings and limits: In the thymus, TRG and TRD repertoires looked highly polyclonal with Gaussian CDR3 lengths.

Extracted RNA was reverse transcribed into cDNA. CDR3 amplicons came from multiplex PCR with pooled V-gene forward and constant-region reverse primers. TCRdb ran CATT on the multiplex PCR reads. The sample holds about 75,000 delta-chain clones, 30% to 40% seen once. After alphabeta T cell depletion, CD3+ Vdelta1+ Vdelta2- thymocytes were sorted. A note on this clone: No antigen is known for it.

The CDR3 totals 18 residues. J lost 0 bases, V lost 6 bases, and 15 bases had no gene match. Germline CDR1 is TSWWSYY and CDR2 is QGS. This TCR was sampled from a boy under three years old who had congenital heart surgery. Sequenced input: Vdelta1+ gamma-delta thymocytes from the thymus. Subset of the sample: FACS-sorted CD3+ TCRalphabeta- TCRVdelta1+ TCRVdelta2- thymocytes. This chain connects TRDV1 to TRDJ1, with 8 positions matching TRDD3. The CDR3 DNA reads TGTGCTCTTGGCGTACCATCACTGGGGGTTCACTACACCGATAAACTCATCTTT. Its translation is CALGVPSLGVHYTDKLIF.